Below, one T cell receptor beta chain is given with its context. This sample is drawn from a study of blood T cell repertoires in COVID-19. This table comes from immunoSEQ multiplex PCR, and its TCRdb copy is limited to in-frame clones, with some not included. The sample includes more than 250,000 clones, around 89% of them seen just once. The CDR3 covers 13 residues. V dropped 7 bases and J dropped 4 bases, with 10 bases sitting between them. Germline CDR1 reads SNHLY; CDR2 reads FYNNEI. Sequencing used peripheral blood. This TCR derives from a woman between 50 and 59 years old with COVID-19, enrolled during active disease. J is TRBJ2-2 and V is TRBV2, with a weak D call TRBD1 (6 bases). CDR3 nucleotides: TGTGCCAGCAATCCAGGGGTCACCGGGGAGCTGTTTTTT. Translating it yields CASNPGVTGELFF.